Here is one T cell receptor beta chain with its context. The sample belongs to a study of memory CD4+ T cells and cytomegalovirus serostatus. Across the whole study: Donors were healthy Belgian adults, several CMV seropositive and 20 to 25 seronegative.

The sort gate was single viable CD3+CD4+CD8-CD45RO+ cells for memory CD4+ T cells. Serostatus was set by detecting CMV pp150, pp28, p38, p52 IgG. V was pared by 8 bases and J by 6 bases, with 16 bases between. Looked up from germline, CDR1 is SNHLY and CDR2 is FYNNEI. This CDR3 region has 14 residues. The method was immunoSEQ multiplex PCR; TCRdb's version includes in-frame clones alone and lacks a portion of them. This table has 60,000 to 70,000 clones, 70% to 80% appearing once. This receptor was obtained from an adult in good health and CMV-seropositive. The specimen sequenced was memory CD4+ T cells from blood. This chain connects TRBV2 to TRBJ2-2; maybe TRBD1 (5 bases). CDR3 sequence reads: CASGGRVGPGELFF. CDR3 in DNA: TGTGCCAGCGGTGGCAGGGTAGGACCCGGGGAGCTGTTTTTT.